This TCR beta chain appears in the sequencing data of a study of T cells in Graves' hyperthyroidism and ophthalmopathy. For the study at large: Once the initial diagnosis was made, peripheral blood was obtained before any treatment.

Trimming at V came to 0 bases and at J to 4 bases, leaving 14 bases not matched to a gene. The CDR3 sequence is 19 residues long. Germline V gene sequence: CDR1 LGHNA, CDR2 YSLEER. Diagnosis relied on clinical symptoms, serum thyroxine and TRAb, thyroid ultrasound and orbital computed tomography. RNA transcripts were the template for amplifying TCR beta CDR3 regions. Primed by the HTBI set, a first-round RT-PCR was run on the TCR CDR3. TCRdb independently ran MiXCR on the multiplex PCR reads; one entry per CDR3 protein. The sample gives some 620,000 distinct CDR3 sequences, roughly 15% of which show up once; 3.8% is in the top ten.

Sequenced: blood. The chain combines TRBV4-3 with TRBJ2-5, with 10 bases aligning to TRBD2. This TCR came from a woman aged 25 to 39 with Graves' hyperthyroidism. CDR3 sequence reads: CASSQDSGRPSFRRETQYF. The CDR3 DNA sequence: TGCGCCAGCAGCCAAGATAGCGGGAGGCCGTCGTTTCGTAGAGAGACCCAGTACTTC.